The 18 T cell receptor beta chains in this list originate from one sample, sequenced in a study of cytomegalovirus exposure and HLA in healthy donors. The PCR ran on 60 Vbeta and 13 Jbeta primers. Sequenced by immunoSEQ multiplex PCR; TCRdb stores in-frame clones only, minus some. The sample carries 150,000 to 160,000 clones, about 80% recorded once. The sequenced sample was PBMCs. The receptors originated from a woman aged 40 to 49 in good health and CMV-seronegative.

This sequence joins TRBV7-9 and TRBJ2-1; a weak D match, TRBD1 (6 bases). This CDR3 is built from 17 residues. Looked up from germline, CDR1 is SEHNR and CDR2 is FQNEAQ (reference sequence). V was clipped by 5 bases and J by 3 bases, with 20 bases between them. DNA of the CDR3: TGTGCCAGCAGCCCCCATCGGGGACAACCAGACTACAATGAGCAGTTCTTC. Amino acid sequence: CASSPHRGQPDYNEQFF. Variable domain in full (rest from reference TRBV7-9 and TRBJ2-1): DTGVSQNPRHKITKRGQNVTFRCDPISEHNRLYWYRQTLGQGPEFLTYFQNEAQLEKSRLLSDRFSAERPKGSFSTLEIQRTEQGDSAMYLCASSPHRGQPDYNEQFFGPGTRLTVL.

This chain uses TRBV5-1 with TRBJ2-2; tentative D call: TRBD1 (5 bases). This CDR3 has 15 residues. CDR1 is SGHRS and CDR2 is YFSETQ in the germline V gene. Trimming removed 2 bases at V and 10 bases at J, with 18 bases between. The CDR3 DNA reads TGCGCCAGCAGCTTAGGCAGGGTAGAAGTCGAGGAGCTGTTTTTT. Its translation: CASSLGRVEVEELFF.

V gene TRBV30 combines with J gene TRBJ1-5, with a tentative D call TRBD1 (6 bases). The CDR3 loop spans 13 amino acids. Per the germline V gene, CDR1 is GTSNPN and CDR2 is SVGIG (reference sequence). Between the trimmed V and J ends, which lost 3 bases and 5 bases, there was a span of 11 bases. CDR3 in DNA: TGTGCCTGGAGCAGGGGAATTGATCAGCCCCAGCATTTT. Protein sequence: CAWSRGIDQPQHF. Complete variable domain (other parts from reference TRBV30 and TRBJ1-5): SQTIHQWPATLVQPVGSPLSLECTVEGTSNPNLYWYRQAAGRGLQLLFYSVGIGQISSEVPQNLSASRPQDRQFILSSKKLLLSDSGFYLCAWSRGIDQPQHFGDGTRLSIL.

The chain uses TRBV29-1 and TRBJ1-3, with D perhaps matching TRBD1 (5 bases). CDR3 length: 13 amino acids. Trimming stripped 6 bases from V and 2 bases from J, with 11 bases between. From germline, CDR1 is SQVTM and CDR2 ANQGSEA. The CDR3 DNA is TGCAGCGTGGGGGAGGGCCCTGGAAACACCATATATTTT. It encodes CSVGEGPGNTIYF.

The chain uses TRBV6-1 and TRBJ2-7; TRBD1 matches at 9 bases. CDR1 and CDR2 (germline): MNHNS, SASEGT. Trimming took 9 bases from V and 4 from J; bases not matched to a gene: 7. The CDR3 contains 13 residues. The CDR3 region has the DNA TGTGCCAGTCAGCCGGGACAGGGTTACGAGCAGTACTTC. Translated, it gives CASQPGQGYEQYF.

V is TRBV19 and J is TRBJ2-7; 11 nucleotides align to TRBD2. V lost 4 bases to trimming and J lost 6 bases; unmatched junction nucleotides: 8. This CDR3 is built from 15 residues. CDR1 and CDR2 (germline): LNHDA, SQIVND (reference sequence). The CDR3 reads CASSNGLAGGVEQYF. CDR3 DNA: TGTGCCAGTAGTAACGGCCTAGCGGGGGGAGTCGAGCAGTACTTC.

The chain is built from TRBV5-1 and TRBJ1-2, with 7 bases aligning to TRBD1. CDR1 SGHRS and CDR2 YFSETQ come from the germline V gene. The CDR3 runs 18 residues. V trimming: 2 bases; J trimming: 4 bases; junction bases outside the gene matches: 17. The CDR3 region has the DNA TGCGCCAGCAGCTTCGGCGAGACAGGGATAATCGCTCCCTATGGCTACACCTTC. Amino acids: CASSFGETGIIAPYGYTF.

The chain has TRBV19 and TRBJ1-4, with D uncertain. Trimming stripped 7 bases from V and 4 bases from J, with 13 bases between. Germline assignment: CDR1 LNHDA and CDR2 SQIVND (reference sequence). This CDR3 has 14 amino acids. The CDR3 DNA reads TGTGCCAGTATGGGTACGCGGGGTAATGAAAAACTGTTTTTT. Its protein is CASMGTRGNEKLFF.

The gene calls are TRBV7-9 and TRBJ1-4, with 11 bases identical to TRBD1. After removal of 5 bases from V and 7 bases from J, the junction contained 3 bases not matched to a gene. The V gene's germline CDR1 is SEHNR and CDR2 FQNEAQ (reference sequence). There are 14 residues in the CDR3. Here the CDR3 reads CASSPGQGAEKLFF. The CDR3 nucleotides read TGTGCCAGCAGCCCAGGACAGGGGGCTGAAAAACTGTTTTTT.

The chain recombines TRBV6-1 with TRBJ2-5; 9 bases are shared with TRBD1. J was trimmed by 8 bases and V by 10 bases; bases with no gene match: 14. Per the germline V gene, CDR1 is MNHNS and CDR2 is SASEGT. The CDR3 length is 14 residues. The CDR3 here is CATSAGTGSRTQYF. The CDR3 nucleotides read TGTGCCACCTCGGCCGGGACAGGGAGTCGCACCCAGTACTTC.

This clone has only a few counts. The rearrangement links TRBV10-3 to TRBJ2-1, with 13 bases identical to TRBD2. The CDR3 covers 15 residues. Looked up from germline, CDR1 is ENHRY and CDR2 is SYGVKD. V trimming: 4 bases; J trimming: 8 bases; junction bases outside the gene matches: 5. The CDR3 nucleotides are TGTGCCATCAGTGGACTAGCGGGAGGTTTCGATGAGCAGTTCTTC. Translating it yields CAISGLAGGFDEQFF.

The V call is TRBV9, the J call TRBJ1-2; 8 bases match TRBD1. Germline values: CDR1 SGDLS, CDR2 YYNGEE. The CDR3 sequence is 13 residues long. The J segment lost 14 bases and the V segment lost 3 bases, leaving 12 bases of the junction unmatched. The CDR3 DNA follows: TGTGCCAGCAGCGCGATCACCCAGGGGGCGAAAACCTTC. Translation gives CASSAITQGAKTF.

This sequence joins TRBV28 and TRBJ2-1; 10 bases match TRBD2. The CDR3 spans 19 residues. V was clipped by 4 bases and J by 0 bases; unmatched bases: 12. The germline CDR1 and CDR2 sequences are MDHEN and SYDVKM. The CDR3 region is CASSSPSGGSVSSYNEQFF. The DNA for the CDR3 is TGTGCCAGCAGTTCCCCTAGCGGGGGTTCAGTTAGCTCCTACAATGAGCAGTTCTTC.

V is TRBV5-1 and J is TRBJ2-1; 8 bases align to TRBD2. V gave up 0 bases and J gave up 4 bases; unmatched junction bases: 6. The CDR3 length is 16 residues. Looked up from germline, CDR1 is SGHRS and CDR2 is YFSETQ. The CDR3 reads CASSLANSGVYNEQFF. The CDR3 DNA reads TGCGCCAGCAGCTTGGCGAATAGCGGGGTTTACAATGAGCAGTTCTTC.

V usage is TRBV28 and J usage is TRBJ2-7; TRBD1 matches 8 bases. V lost 5 bases, J lost 3 bases, and 9 bases stayed unmatched. The CDR3 totals 15 residues. CDR1 and CDR2 (germline): MDHEN, SYDVKM. The CDR3 loop reads CASSPDRVGYYEQYF. The CDR3 nucleotides read TGTGCCAGCAGTCCGGACAGGGTCGGGTACTACGAGCAGTACTTC.

V gene TRBV11-3 combines with J gene TRBJ1-2, with D perhaps TRBD1 (6 bases). From germline, CDR1 is SGHNT and CDR2 YENEEA. V was pared by 1 base and J by 2 bases, with 14 bases between. The CDR3 has 16 amino acids. Written as DNA, the CDR3 is TGTGCCAGCAGCTTAGTAGGTACAGGGAAGAACTATGGCTACACCTTC. Amino acid sequence: CASSLVGTGKNYGYTF.

The chain uses TRBV27 and TRBJ2-2; no definite D call. The germline V and J ends were trimmed by 6 bases and 6 bases, with 17 bases remaining between them. The germline V gene has CDR1 MNHEY and CDR2 SMNVEV (reference sequence). The CDR3 extends over 15 amino acids. DNA for the CDR3: TGTGCCAGCAGGGCCTGGGCAGGATCCCCCGGGGAGCTGTTTTTT. Translated, it gives CASRAWAGSPGELFF.

The V call is TRBV28, the J call TRBJ1-2; D gene ambiguous. Germline V gene data show CDR1 as MDHEN and CDR2 as SYDVKM. V was clipped by 7 bases and J by 8 bases, with 8 bases between them. The CDR3 is 10 amino acids. In DNA, the CDR3 is TGTGCCAGCAAGCGGCTGGGCTACACCTTC. It yields the protein CASKRLGYTF.